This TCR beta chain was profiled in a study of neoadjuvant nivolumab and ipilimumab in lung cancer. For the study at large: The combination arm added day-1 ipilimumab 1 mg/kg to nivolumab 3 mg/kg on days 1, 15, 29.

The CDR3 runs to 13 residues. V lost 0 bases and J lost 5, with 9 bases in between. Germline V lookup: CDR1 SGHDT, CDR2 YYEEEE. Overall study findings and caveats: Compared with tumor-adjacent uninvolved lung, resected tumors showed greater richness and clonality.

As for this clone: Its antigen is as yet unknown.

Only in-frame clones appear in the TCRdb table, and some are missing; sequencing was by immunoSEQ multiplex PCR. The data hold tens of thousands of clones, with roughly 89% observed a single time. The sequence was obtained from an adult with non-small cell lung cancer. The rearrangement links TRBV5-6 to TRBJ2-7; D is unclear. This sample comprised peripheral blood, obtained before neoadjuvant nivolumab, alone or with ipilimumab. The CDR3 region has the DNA TGTGCCAGCAGCTTGGAGGGAACCGACGAGCAGTACTTC. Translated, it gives CASSLEGTDEQYF.